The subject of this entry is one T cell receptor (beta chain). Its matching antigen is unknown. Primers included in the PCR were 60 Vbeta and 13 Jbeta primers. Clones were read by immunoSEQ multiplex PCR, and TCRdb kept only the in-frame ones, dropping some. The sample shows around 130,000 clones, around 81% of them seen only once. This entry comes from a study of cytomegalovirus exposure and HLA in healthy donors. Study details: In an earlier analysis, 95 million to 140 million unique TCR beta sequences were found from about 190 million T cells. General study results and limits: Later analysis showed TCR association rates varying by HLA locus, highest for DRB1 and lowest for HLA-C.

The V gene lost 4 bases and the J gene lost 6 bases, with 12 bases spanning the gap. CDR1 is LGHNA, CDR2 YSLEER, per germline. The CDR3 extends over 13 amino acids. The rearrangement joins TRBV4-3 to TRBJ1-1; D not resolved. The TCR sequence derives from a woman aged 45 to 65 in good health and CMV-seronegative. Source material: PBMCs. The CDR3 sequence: CASSLRRNAEAFF. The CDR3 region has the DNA TGCGCCAGCAGCCTGAGGAGGAATGCTGAAGCTTTCTTT.